The 31 T cell receptor beta chains given below trace back to one sample, sequenced in a study of long-term antiretroviral therapy in people with HIV. Running of the v3.0 immunoSEQ assay took place at survey level. Clones were sequenced by immunoSEQ multiplex PCR, and TCRdb holds only the in-frame ones, with some missing. Among tens of thousands of clones listed, 85% to 90% were seen once. The sequencing here drew on unsorted PBMCs, taken around 4.5 years after starting antiretroviral therapy. The receptor source for this set is a man aged 30 to 45 with HIV.

The chain recombines TRBV6-5 with TRBJ1-2; D uncertain. The CDR3 consists of 13 residues. V lost 7 bases, J lost 5 bases, and 14 bases lay in between. Germline-derived CDR1 and CDR2 are MNHEY and SVGAGI. The CDR3 reads CASMAPLTYGYTF. In nucleotides, the CDR3 is TGTGCCAGCATGGCACCCCTCACGTATGGCTACACCTTC.

V usage is TRBV7-9 and J usage is TRBJ2-7; unclear D gene. This CDR3 comprises 12 residues. Germline loops: CDR1 SEHNR, CDR2 FQNEAQ (reference sequence). Trimming left V 5 bases short and J 3 bases short, with 8 bases between. This chain's CDR3 is CASSRNSYEQYF. The CDR3 region has the DNA TGTGCCAGCAGCCGGAACAGCTACGAGCAGTACTTC.

This chain links TRBV7-8 with TRBJ2-7; D is possibly TRBD1 (6 bases). Germline CDR1 is SGHVS and CDR2 is FQNEAQ. The V end lost 5 bases, the J end lost 3 bases, and 17 bases lay between the germline ends. The CDR3 extends over 15 amino acids. The CDR3 is CASSQGWQTLYEQYF. DNA of the CDR3: TGTGCCAGCAGCCAGGGGTGGCAAACGCTCTACGAGCAGTACTTC.

The rearrangement joins TRBV4-1 to TRBJ1-1; D remains unclear. Germline lookup yields CDR1 MGHRA and CDR2 YSYEKL. The CDR3 is made up of 17 amino acids. Trimming left V 3 bases short and J 0 bases short, with 17 bases between. This CDR3 reads CASSQDYSSTVNTEAFF. CDR3 DNA sequence: TGCGCCAGCAGCCAGGATTATTCCTCTACAGTGAACACTGAAGCTTTCTTT.

The chain has TRBV5-1 and TRBJ2-5; TRBD2 might be the D (6 bases). Deletions cut 4 bases from V and 3 bases from J, with 13 bases between. CDR1 SGHRS and CDR2 YFSETQ come from the germline V gene. The CDR3 is 14 amino acids. The chain's CDR3 is CASSQVGEEETQYF. CDR3 DNA: TGCGCCAGCAGCCAGGTGGGGGAGGAAGAGACCCAGTACTTC.

This clone showed up just once. The V call is TRBV6-5, the J call TRBJ2-7; D perhaps matches TRBD2 (6 bases). Per the germline V gene, CDR1 is MNHEY and CDR2 is SVGAGI. There are 13 residues in the CDR3. V was cut by 4 bases and J by 6 bases, with 13 bases left in between. CDR3 sequence (DNA): TGTGCCAGCAGTTTTGACAGCGGGTTCGAGCAGTACTTC. Its protein product is CASSFDSGFEQYF.

This clone was recorded only once. The rearrangement joins TRBV10-1 to TRBJ1-4, with unresolved D. Trimming took 5 bases from V and 10 from J, leaving 11 bases between them. Germline V gene data show CDR1 as WNHNN and CDR2 as SYGVQD (reference sequence). The CDR3 has 12 residues. The CDR3 bases are TGCGCCAGCAGTAGGGAGGGCGGAAAACTGTTTTTT. It is translated as CASSREGGKLFF.

CDR3: CASSPTDSLYGYTF. The DNA of the CDR3 is TGTGCCAGCAGCCCTACCGACAGCCTCTATGGCTACACCTTC. The chain uses TRBV4-2 and TRBJ1-2, with D possibly matching TRBD1 (5 bases). The V gene's germline CDR1 is LGHNA and CDR2 YNFKEQ. The V gene lost 4 bases and the J gene lost 4 bases, with 13 bases spanning the gap. The CDR3 has 14 residues.

The chain recombines TRBV7-9 with TRBJ2-7; 7 bases align to TRBD1. Trimming took 3 bases from V and 6 from J; bases not matched to a gene: 5. Germline values: CDR1 SEHNR, CDR2 FQNEAQ (reference sequence). The CDR3 is made up of 13 amino acids. CDR3 DNA: TGTGCCAGCAGCTTCTGGGACAGATCCGAGCAGTACTTC. It yields the protein CASSFWDRSEQYF. The whole variable domain, filled in from reference TRBV7-9 and TRBJ2-7, reads DTGVSQNPRHKITKRGQNVTFRCDPISEHNRLYWYRQTLGQGPEFLTYFQNEAQLEKSRLLSDRFSAERPKGSFSTLEIQRTEQGDSAMYLCASSFWDRSEQYFGPGTRLTVT.

The chain carries TRBV9 and TRBJ2-1; no firm D call. The CDR3 length is 16 residues. Germline-derived CDR1 and CDR2 are SGDLS and YYNGEE. V dropped 0 bases and J dropped 9 bases, with 19 bases sitting between them. The CDR3 here is CASSVAPDPRLGEQFF. CDR3 DNA sequence: TGTGCCAGCAGCGTAGCTCCAGACCCGCGTTTGGGTGAGCAGTTCTTC.

The chain carries TRBV19 and TRBJ1-4, with unresolved D. This CDR3 comprises 13 residues. Trimming cost V 2 bases and J 12 bases, with 13 bases left between them. From germline, CDR1 is LNHDA and CDR2 SQIVND (reference sequence). The CDR3 spells CASSIKAAAELFF. CDR3 sequence (DNA): TGTGCCAGTAGTATAAAAGCGGCAGCGGAACTGTTTTTT. The whole variable domain, filled in from reference TRBV19 and TRBJ1-4, reads DGGITQSPKYLFRKEGQNVTLSCEQNLNHDAMYWYRQDPGQGLRLIYYSQIVNDFQKGDIAEGYSVSREKKESFPLTVTSAQKNPTAFYLCASSIKAAAELFFGSGTQLSVL.

This clone was seen a handful of times. The rearrangement uses TRBV29-1 and TRBJ1-5; 7 nucleotides line up with TRBD1. The CDR3 extends over 13 amino acids. Germline values: CDR1 SQVTM, CDR2 ANQGSEA. With 6 bases clipped from V and 5 bases from J, the junction kept 7 bases outside the gene matches. CDR3 region: CSVQQGRDQPQHF. CDR3 nucleotides: TGCAGCGTCCAACAGGGGCGTGATCAGCCCCAGCATTTT.

This chain joins TRBV23-1 and TRBJ2-7; D is undetermined. TRBV23-1 is placed among ORFs of uncertain function. The V end lost 3 bases, the J end lost 3 bases, and 9 bases lay between the germline ends. This CDR3 has 13 amino acids. CDR3 sequence: CASSHSALYEQYF. CDR3 in DNA: TGCGCCAGCAGTCACTCGGCCCTCTACGAGCAGTACTTC.

This chain uses TRBV6-5 with TRBJ2-6; D is undetermined. This CDR3 spans 14 amino acids. From germline, CDR1 is MNHEY and CDR2 SVGAGI. Trimming removed 5 bases at V and 1 base at J, with 6 bases between. DNA for the CDR3: TGTGCCAGCAGTAGAGATTCTGGGGCCAACGTCCTGACTTTC. It yields the protein CASSRDSGANVLTF.

The chain employs TRBV15 and TRBJ2-7; no clear D gene. Looked up from germline, CDR1 is LNHNV and CDR2 is YYDKDF (reference sequence). The CDR3 spans 15 residues. The V end was cut by 0 bases, the J end by 5 bases, with 14 bases between. Here the CDR3 reads CATSRDLGGAHEQYF. The DNA for the CDR3 is TGTGCCACCAGCAGAGATCTAGGCGGAGCACACGAGCAGTACTTC.

The chain combines TRBV30 with TRBJ1-5, with 7 positions matching TRBD1. Germline V lookup: CDR1 GTSNPN, CDR2 SVGIG (reference sequence). V lost 8 bases and J lost 5; bases outside the gene matches: 9. The CDR3 runs to 13 residues. CDR3 nucleotide sequence: TGTGCCGAGAGACAGGGTGGGGATCAGCCCCAGCATTTT. Its protein product is CAERQGGDQPQHF. The full variable domain, with the rest looked up from reference TRBV30 and TRBJ1-5, is SQTIHQWPATLVQPVGSPLSLECTVEGTSNPNLYWYRQAAGRGLQLLFYSVGIGQISSEVPQNLSASRPQDRQFILSSKKLLLSDSGFYLCAERQGGDQPQHFGDGTRLSIL.

This chain uses TRBV6-6 with TRBJ1-2; weak D call: TRBD1 (5 bases). The germline V gene has CDR1 MNHNY and CDR2 SVGAGI (reference sequence). V was pared by 6 bases and J by 5 bases, with 13 bases between. The CDR3 totals 13 residues. CDR3 sequence reads: CASRVGDEYGYTF. CDR3 DNA sequence: TGTGCCAGCAGGGTGGGGGACGAATATGGCTACACCTTC.

This clone was seen once. The V and J genes are TRBV29-1 and TRBJ2-7; 12 positions agree with TRBD2. CDR1 is SQVTM and CDR2 is ANQGSEA in the germline V gene. The trim removed 7 bases at V and 3 bases at J, leaving 4 bases unmatched. The CDR3 extends over 13 amino acids. CDR3 protein: CSASGGDYYEQYF. The CDR3 bases are TGCAGCGCTAGCGGGGGGGACTACTACGAGCAGTACTTC.

This chain links TRBV28 with TRBJ1-5; D may be TRBD1 (6 bases). The CDR3 extends over 15 amino acids. The V gene lost 5 bases and the J gene lost 11 bases, with 22 bases spanning the gap. Germline V gene sequence: CDR1 MDHEN, CDR2 SYDVKM. The CDR3 region is CASSNPYRVDFSQHF. As DNA, the CDR3 is TGTGCCAGCAGTAACCCCTACAGGGTGGATTTCTCCCAGCATTTT.

This clone was found a few times. The chain couples TRBV4-1 to TRBJ2-7, with D maybe TRBD1 (6 bases). Germline V gene sequence: CDR1 MGHRA, CDR2 YSYEKL. The ends were cut back, 1 base at V and 2 bases at J, with 12 bases in the middle. The CDR3 spans 15 residues. The CDR3 DNA reads TGCGCCAGCAGCCAAGTAGGGGGAGTCCCCTACGAGCAGTACTTC. Encoded protein: CASSQVGGVPYEQYF.

The V gene is TRBV19, the J gene TRBJ1-5; D may be TRBD1 (6 bases). The V gene's germline CDR1 is LNHDA and CDR2 SQIVND (reference sequence). The CDR3 totals 15 residues. Trimming removed 0 bases from V and 6 bases from J, with 12 bases in between. The CDR3 sequence is CASSIEGGAGQPQHF. CDR3 coding DNA: TGTGCCAGTAGTATAGAAGGGGGAGCGGGTCAGCCCCAGCATTTT.

J is TRBJ2-1 and V is TRBV5-5, with 7 nucleotides matching TRBD1. From germline, CDR1 is SGHKS and CDR2 YYEKEE (reference sequence). Germline trimming cut 9 bases from V and 7 bases from J; bases unmatched to any gene: 7. This CDR3 has 12 amino acids. CDR3 amino acids: CATKQGNNEQFF. CDR3 DNA sequence: TGTGCCACTAAACAGGGGAATAATGAGCAGTTCTTC.

This clone came up once. V and J are TRBV18 and TRBJ2-5, with a possible D match to TRBD2 (5 bases). Trimming cost V 5 bases and J 0 bases, with 10 bases left between them. Germline assignment: CDR1 KGHSH and CDR2 LQKENI. The CDR3 has 14 amino acids. CDR3 DNA: TGTGCCAGCTCAGCTAACGGGGACCAAGAGACCCAGTACTTC. This translates into CASSANGDQETQYF.

This clone is a singleton in its sample. The V gene is TRBV19, the J gene TRBJ2-3; 9 bases are shared with TRBD2. Germline CDR1 and CDR2: LNHDA and SQIVND (reference sequence). The CDR3 length is 15 residues. The J segment lost 1 base and the V segment lost 5 bases, leaving 4 bases of the junction unmatched. The CDR3, as DNA: TGTGCCAGTAGTGCCTCTAGCGGGGGCACAGATACGCAGTATTTT. This gives the protein CASSASSGGTDTQYF.

The chain carries TRBV9 and TRBJ2-5; maybe TRBD2 (5 bases). The ends were cut back, 0 bases at V and 4 bases at J, with 10 bases in the middle. The germline V gene has CDR1 SGDLS and CDR2 YYNGEE. The CDR3 extends over 14 amino acids. In nucleotides, the CDR3 is TGTGCCAGCAGCGTAGCGGGATCCCGAGAGACCCAGTACTTC. It encodes CASSVAGSRETQYF.

The V call is TRBV7-8, the J call TRBJ1-1; D may be TRBD1 (6 bases). V was trimmed by 5 bases and J by 4 bases, leaving 17 bases between them. There are 15 residues in the CDR3. The V gene's germline CDR1 is SGHVS and CDR2 FQNEAQ. The CDR3 DNA reads TGTGCCAGCAGCACCTGGACAGCGGGGTTCACTGAAGCTTTCTTT. It translates to CASSTWTAGFTEAFF.

This clone was found a few times. This chain connects TRBV28 to TRBJ2-1; TRBD2 aligns across 9 bases. The junction had 9 bases not matched to a gene; V was cut back by 5 bases and J by 4 bases. Germline lookup yields CDR1 MDHEN and CDR2 SYDVKM. CDR3 length: 16 amino acids. CDR3 nucleotides: TGTGCCAGCAGTCCCGCTCGACTAGCGGCTTACAATGAGCAGTTCTTC. It specifies CASSPARLAAYNEQFF.

The sample holds one count of this clone. The chain is built from TRBV6-1 and TRBJ2-1; D remains ambiguous. The V end was cut by 6 bases, the J end by 12 bases, with 15 bases between. Germline values: CDR1 MNHNS, CDR2 SASEGT. The CDR3 loop spans 12 amino acids. CDR3 in DNA: TGTGCCAGCAGCCCGGGCCGAGTCCGGCAGTTCTTC. It translates to CASSPGRVRQFF.

The V and J genes are TRBV9 and TRBJ2-3, with 10 bases aligning to TRBD2. With 4 bases clipped from V and 2 bases from J, the junction kept 10 bases outside the gene matches. The CDR3 is 17 amino acids. Looked up from germline, CDR1 is SGDLS and CDR2 is YYNGEE. CDR3 in amino acids: CASSRSVLAGDTDTQYF. The CDR3 bases are TGTGCCAGCAGCCGGTCGGTGCTAGCGGGGGACACAGATACGCAGTATTTT. Supplemented by reference TRBV9 and TRBJ2-3, the full variable domain reads DSGVTQTPKHLITATGQRVTLRCSPRSGDLSVYWYQQSLDQGLQFLIQYYNGEERAKGNILERFSAQQFPDLHSELNLSSLELGDSALYFCASSRSVLAGDTDTQYFGPGTRLTVL.

The genes are TRBV5-6 and TRBJ1-2; 9 nucleotides align to TRBD1. The V gene's germline CDR1 is SGHDT and CDR2 YYEEEE. V lost 3 bases and J lost 7; bases outside the gene matches: 7. The CDR3 has 14 amino acids. Here the CDR3 reads CASSWAQGATGYTF. CDR3 nucleotide sequence: TGTGCCAGCAGCTGGGCACAGGGGGCAACTGGCTACACCTTC.

The chain uses TRBV7-9 and TRBJ2-3, with 7 bases identical to TRBD2. Germline loops: CDR1 SEHNR, CDR2 FQNEAQ (reference sequence). Germline trimming cut 1 base from V and 5 bases from J; bases unmatched to any gene: 0. The CDR3 runs to 13 residues. The CDR3 protein is CASSLGGRDTQYF. CDR3 sequence (DNA): TGTGCCAGCAGCTTAGGCGGGAGAGATACGCAGTATTTT.